A single sample is the source of the 6 T cell receptor beta chains below, sequenced in a study of T cells after yellow fever vaccination. TCRdb reprocessed the 5' RACE reads via MiXCR and lists one record per CDR3 protein. The data contain about 320,000 distinct CDR3 sequences, around 10% of them seen just once; the ten biggest clones take up roughly 3%. The sequences come from CD4+ T cells sorted from PBMCs, collected 45 days after the yellow fever booster vaccination. The receptor source for this set is a man younger than 35 who received the YFV17D yellow fever vaccine.

This clonotype was picked up a small number of times. This chain links TRBV27 with TRBJ1-2; TRBD1 is a possible D gene (6 bases). The CDR3 has 14 amino acids. V dropped 8 bases and J dropped 0 bases, with 13 bases sitting between them. Germline V gene lookup returns CDR1 MNHEY and CDR2 SMNVEV (reference sequence). The CDR3 region is CASRRQGSNYGYTF. The DNA for the CDR3 is TGTGCCAGCCGGAGGCAGGGGTCTAACTATGGCTACACCTTC.

This chain connects TRBV23-1 to TRBJ1-1, with D perhaps TRBD1 (5 bases). TRBV23-1 is designated an ORF whose function remains uncertain. The V gene lost 4 bases and the J gene lost 3 bases, with 21 bases spanning the gap. The CDR3 extends over 17 amino acids. CDR3 in DNA: TGCGCCAGCAGTCGCTCCTGGGTCGGGACGAGGGACACTGAAGCTTTCTTT. Translation: CASSRSWVGTRDTEAFF.

In this sample, this clonotype turned up a few times. The rearrangement uses TRBV29-1 and TRBJ2-2; 10 bases are shared with TRBD1. The CDR3 sequence is 17 residues long. The germline gives CDR1 SQVTM, CDR2 ANQGSEA. Trimming at V came to 4 bases and at J to 6 bases, leaving 14 bases not matched to a gene. DNA of the CDR3: TGCAGCGTTGGGCAACGTCCTGGACAGGGGGGGTCCGGGGAGCTGTTTTTT. Protein sequence: CSVGQRPGQGGSGELFF.

This clonotype was observed a few times. The chain has TRBV11-2 and TRBJ1-1, with D unclear. The CDR3 consists of 13 residues. The V gene's germline CDR1 is SGHAT and CDR2 FQNNGV. The V end was cut by 5 bases, the J end by 1 base, with 8 bases between. CDR3 in DNA: TGTGCCAGCAGCGCACACGAGAACACTGAAGCTTTCTTT. Its protein product is CASSAHENTEAFF. The whole variable domain, filled in from reference TRBV11-2 and TRBJ1-1, reads EAGVAQSPRYKIIEKRQSVAFWCNPISGHATLYWYQQILGQGPKLLIQFQNNGVVDDSQLPKDRFSAERLKGVDSTLKIQPAKLEDSAVYLCASSAHENTEAFFGQGTRLTVV.

This clonotype is a singleton in its sample. This rearrangement joins TRBV5-6 to TRBJ1-2, with no clear D. Germline V gene lookup returns CDR1 SGHDT and CDR2 YYEEEE. The V gene lost 4 bases and the J gene lost 4 bases, with 20 bases spanning the gap. CDR3 size: 16 residues. The CDR3 reads CASSLDGRIRFYGYTF. The DNA for the CDR3 is TGTGCCAGCAGCCTGGACGGCCGAATTAGATTCTATGGCTACACCTTC.

V and J are TRBV7-3 and TRBJ1-1, with unresolved D. V lost 1 base and J 1 base, leaving 10 bases between the germline ends. Looked up from germline, CDR1 is SGHTA and CDR2 is FQGTGA. This CDR3 has 15 residues. CDR3 nucleotides: TGTGCCAGCAGCTTAAACTGGGAATGGAACACTGAAGCTTTCTTT. It codes for CASSLNWEWNTEAFF.